Presented here are 17 T cell receptor beta chains from one specimen sequenced in a study of naive and memory T cell subsets. The beta constant-region primer was an equimolar mix of two oligonucleotides covering TRBC1 and TRBC2. Each CDR3 protein gets one entry after TCRdb re-called the UMI-ligation and nested PCR reads with MiXCR. Of 120,000 to 150,000 distinct CDR3 sequences in the sample, around 15% were seen once. The sample was naive CD4+ T cells from blood. Receptor source: a human donor in good health.

This chain joins TRBV5-5 and TRBJ2-2; 8 bases fit TRBD1. Germline V gives CDR1 SGHKS, CDR2 YYEKEE (reference sequence). J was trimmed by 3 bases and V by 0 bases; bases with no gene match: 4. This CDR3 is 16 amino acids long. In nucleotides, the CDR3 is TGTGCCAGCAGCTTGGGGACAGGGTGTGACACCGGGGAGCTGTTTTTT. It is translated as CASSLGTGCDTGELFF.

V is TRBV9 and J is TRBJ2-7, with D unresolved. V was cut by 0 bases and J by 0 bases, with 10 bases left in between. This CDR3 contains 15 residues. Germline V lookup: CDR1 SGDLS, CDR2 YYNGEE. The CDR3 DNA reads as TGTGCCAGCAGCGTAGGGGCCTCTGGCTCCTACGAGCAGTACTTC. This encodes CASSVGASGSYEQYF.

The chain links TRBV5-1 to TRBJ2-1, with 7 bases lining up with TRBD2. CDR3 length: 16 amino acids. V lost 0 bases, J lost 2 bases, and 5 bases stayed unmatched. In germline, CDR1 is SGHRS, CDR2 YFSETQ. CDR3 sequence: CASSLVGGSAYNEQFF. The CDR3 DNA sequence: TGCGCCAGCAGCTTGGTTGGCGGGAGTGCCTACAATGAGCAGTTCTTC. Together with reference TRBV5-1 and TRBJ2-1, the CDR3 gives the full variable domain: KAGVTQTPRYLIKTRGQQVTLSCSPISGHRSVSWYQQTPGQGLQFLFEYFSETQRNKGNFPGRFSGRQFSNSRSEMNVSTLELGDSALYLCASSLVGGSAYNEQFFGPGTRLTVL.

The chain has TRBV10-1 and TRBJ2-1, with 9 bases that match TRBD2. The trim removed 3 bases at V and 7 bases at J, leaving 7 bases unmatched. The CDR3 has 15 residues. CDR1 is WNHNN and CDR2 is SYGVQD in the germline V gene (reference sequence). The CDR3 spells CASSEAAGGGNEQFF. The CDR3 DNA sequence: TGCGCCAGCAGTGAAGCGGCGGGGGGGGGGAATGAGCAGTTCTTC.

This clonotype has more than one count but fewer than ten. This chain joins TRBV11-1 and TRBJ2-1, with 10 bases fitting TRBD2. The junction had 5 bases not matched to a gene; V was cut back by 2 bases and J by 7 bases. The CDR3 has 15 amino acids. Per the germline V gene, CDR1 is SGHAT and CDR2 is FQDESV (reference sequence). CDR3 sequence reads: CASSLSSGRGNEQFF. The CDR3 coding sequence is TGTGCCAGCAGCTTATCGAGCGGGAGGGGTAATGAGCAGTTCTTC.

The sample holds a few counts of this clonotype. The rearrangement links TRBV6-2 or TRBV6-3 to TRBJ2-1, with a weak D call TRBD1 (5 bases). Trimming pared 9 bases from V and 5 bases from J, leaving 17 bases between. This CDR3 has 14 residues. CDR1 is MNHEY and CDR2 is SVGEGT in the germline V gene. This CDR3 reads CASGRRGGNNEQFF. The CDR3 bases are TGTGCCAGTGGTAGAAGGGGCGGTAACAATGAGCAGTTCTTC.

J is TRBJ2-1 and V is TRBV5-1; D is perhaps TRBD2 (6 bases). CDR3 length: 15 residues. The germline gives CDR1 SGHRS, CDR2 YFSETQ. The germline V and J ends were trimmed by 4 bases and 5 bases, with 16 bases remaining between them. The CDR3 here is CASSLGGSLNNEQFF. Written as DNA, the CDR3 is TGCGCCAGCAGCCTTGGGGGGAGTCTCAACAATGAGCAGTTCTTC.

In this sample, this clonotype turned up a few times. The gene calls are TRBV2 and TRBJ2-5, with D maybe TRBD2 (6 bases). This CDR3 has 15 residues. The V end lost 6 bases, the J end lost 5 bases, and 19 bases lay between the germline ends. The germline V gene has CDR1 SNHLY and CDR2 FYNNEI. The CDR3 loop reads CASSLEWTSGETQYF. CDR3 bases: TGTGCCAGCAGCTTAGAGTGGACCAGCGGGGAGACCCAGTACTTC.

The rearrangement links TRBV6-2 or TRBV6-3 to TRBJ2-5; D gene unclear. Looked up from germline, CDR1 is MNHEY and CDR2 is SVGEGT. The CDR3 has 12 amino acids. V was clipped by 8 bases and J by 4 bases, with 11 bases between them. The CDR3 loop is CASRKRGETQYF. The CDR3 nucleotides read TGTGCCAGCCGAAAACGAGGAGAGACCCAGTACTTC.

The chain carries TRBV29-1 and TRBJ2-5; D ambiguous. CDR1 is SQVTM, CDR2 ANQGSEA, per germline. The CDR3 runs to 13 residues. V dropped 5 bases and J dropped 5 bases, with 15 bases sitting between them. The CDR3 loop reads CSVPALGLETQYF. For the CDR3, the DNA is TGCAGCGTTCCAGCGTTAGGCCTGGAGACCCAGTACTTC.

CDR3 amino acids: CASSGQIPYEQYF. The CDR3 region has the DNA TGTGCCAGCAGTGGGCAGATACCCTACGAGCAGTACTTC. The V gene is TRBV2, the J gene TRBJ2-7; D not certain. The CDR3 extends over 13 amino acids. The V end lost 4 bases, the J end lost 2 bases, and 9 bases lay between the germline ends. In germline, CDR1 is SNHLY, CDR2 FYNNEI.

V and J are TRBV12-3 or TRBV12-4 and TRBJ1-5; 7 positions agree with TRBD1. Unmatched junction bases numbered 12, after V lost 5 bases and J lost 2 bases. This CDR3 has 17 amino acids. CDR3 in DNA: TGTGCCAGCAGTCCCCGGCGACAGGGATCGGGCAATCAGCCCCAGCATTTT. It translates to CASSPRRQGSGNQPQHF.

Turning to this clonotype: Compared with germline, one end of the junction differs, possibly owing to a read error. This chain uses TRBV6-2 or TRBV6-3 with TRBJ1-2, with no clear D. The V gene's germline CDR1 is MNHEY and CDR2 SVGEGT. This CDR3 comprises 16 residues. CDR3 in DNA: TGTGTCAGCAGTCGATACACGGGTCAAGCTAACTATGGCTACACCTTC. Amino acid sequence: CVSSRYTGQANYGYTF.

This clonotype was counted only a few times. The rearrangement uses TRBV2 and TRBJ2-3, with 14 bases matching TRBD2. CDR3 length equals 13 residues. The germline CDR1 and CDR2 sequences are SNHLY and FYNNEI. V shed 11 bases and J 6 bases; nucleotides not matched to a gene: 4. The CDR3 sequence is CARGLAGDDTQYF. The CDR3 bases are TGTGCCCGGGGACTAGCGGGAGATGATACGCAGTATTTT. Full variable domain (remainder filled in from reference TRBV2 and TRBJ2-3): EPEVTQTPSHQVTQMGQEVILRCVPISNHLYFYWYRQILGQKVEFLVSFYNNEISEKSEIFDDQFSVERPDGSNFTLKIRSTKLEDSAMYFCARGLAGDDTQYFGPGTRLTVL.

The chain combines TRBV29-1 with TRBJ2-7; D is unclear. The length of the CDR3 is 12 residues. Germline V gives CDR1 SQVTM, CDR2 ANQGSEA. Trimming pared 5 bases from V and 0 bases from J, leaving 8 bases between. DNA for the CDR3: TGCAGCGTTCAGTGGGGCTCCTACGAGCAGTACTTC. Its protein product is CSVQWGSYEQYF.

This clonotype was counted a few times. The CDR3 loop reads CASILAGSAQETQYF. CDR3 coding DNA: TGTGCCAGCATATTAGCGGGATCGGCCCAAGAGACCCAGTACTTC. The chain links TRBV5-5 to TRBJ2-5, with TRBD2 identical over 8 bases. Per germline, CDR1 SGHKS and CDR2 YYEKEE (reference sequence). V dropped 6 bases and J dropped 1; count of bases not matched to a gene: 8. This CDR3 is 15 amino acids long.

The chain is built from TRBV6-2 or TRBV6-3 and TRBJ2-1; 10 positions match TRBD2. Germline-derived CDR1 and CDR2 are MNHEY and SVGEGT. V lost 8 bases to trimming and J lost 13 bases; unmatched junction nucleotides: 5. This CDR3 spans 11 amino acids. In DNA form, the CDR3 reads TGTGCCAGCTCCTTAGCGGGAGGCCAGTTCTTC. Protein product: CASSLAGGQFF.